These 27 T cell receptor beta chains were sequenced from one sample in a study of blood T cell repertoires in COVID-19 (dated by TCRdb to 2018 to 2021). Libraries came from the immunoSEQ multiplex PCR assay. What TCRdb holds here is the immuneACCESS table cut down to in-frame rearrangements. Part of the clones is not present; checked against another copy, under half of the missing clones reflect an unresolved V gene, and the others are unexplained. The sample table holds around 450,000 clones, of which about 85% were seen once. Approximately 0.7% of the sample goes to the ten largest clones. The specimen was PBMCs or T cells enriched from blood (not recorded which). These receptors all stem from a woman aged 18-35 years who had recovered from COVID-19.

The chain uses TRBV5-1 and TRBJ2-7; perhaps TRBD2 as D (6 bases). Germline-derived CDR1 and CDR2 are SGHRS and YFSETQ. The CDR3 extends over 14 amino acids. The V gene lost 2 bases and the J gene lost 4 bases, with 13 bases spanning the gap. CDR3 DNA sequence: TGCGCCAGCAGCTTCGAATCCGGACTATACGAGCAGTACTTC. It encodes CASSFESGLYEQYF. Complete variable domain (other parts from reference TRBV5-1 and TRBJ2-7): KAGVTQTPRYLIKTRGQQVTLSCSPISGHRSVSWYQQTPGQGLQFLFEYFSETQRNKGNFPGRFSGRQFSNSRSEMNVSTLELGDSALYLCASSFESGLYEQYFGPGTRLTVT.

The chain links TRBV2 to TRBJ1-3, with TRBD1 identical over 8 bases. V gave up 5 bases and J gave up 4 bases; unmatched junction bases: 4. Germline CDR1 is SNHLY and CDR2 is FYNNEI. The CDR3 is made up of 14 amino acids. In DNA form, the CDR3 reads TGTGCCAGCAGTATAGGACAGGGAGGAAACACCATATATTTT. Encoded protein: CASSIGQGGNTIYF.

This clone came up once. The chain carries TRBV5-5 and TRBJ1-1; D is uncertain. This CDR3 contains 14 residues. V lost 4 bases, J lost 5 bases, and 15 bases lay in between. Per the germline V gene, CDR1 is SGHKS and CDR2 is YYEKEE (reference sequence). CDR3: CASSPPPLGTEAFF. In DNA form, the CDR3 reads TGTGCCAGCAGCCCCCCCCCGCTCGGGACTGAAGCTTTCTTT.

The rearrangement links TRBV21-1 to TRBJ1-4; the table gives TRBD1 as D, unverified against the DNA. TRBV21-1 is labeled a pseudogene. This CDR3 has 18 amino acids. The CDR3 DNA reads TGTGCCAGCAGCTCGACCGAAAGGGTGACAGTTTTAAATGAAAAACTGTTTTTT. Protein: CASSSTERVTVLNEKLFF.

This rearrangement joins TRBV5-1 to TRBJ2-1; possibly TRBD1 for D (5 bases). CDR3 length: 15 residues. CDR1 SGHRS and CDR2 YFSETQ come from the germline V gene. Trimming took off 0 bases at V and 4 bases at J, with 11 bases between the two ends. CDR3: CASSLADRSYNEQFF. CDR3 DNA: TGCGCCAGCAGCTTGGCCGACAGATCTTACAATGAGCAGTTCTTC.

The chain uses TRBV11-2 and TRBJ2-5, with D perhaps matching TRBD1 (6 bases). CDR3 length equals 15 residues. In germline, CDR1 is SGHAT, CDR2 FQNNGV. Trimming took 3 bases from V and 2 from J, leaving 13 bases between them. CDR3 in DNA: TGTGCCAGCAGCTTGGGACATGGGCCGCAAGAGACCCAGTACTTC. Amino acids: CASSLGHGPQETQYF.

The rearrangement joins TRBV2 to TRBJ2-5; the D is unclear. This CDR3 region has 13 residues. Looked up from germline, CDR1 is SNHLY and CDR2 is FYNNEI. V shed 7 bases and J shed 2 bases, with 11 bases lying between them. DNA for the CDR3: TGTGCCAGCACGACATCCCGTCAAGAGACCCAGTACTTC. It codes for CASTTSRQETQYF.

The chain is built from TRBV11-2 and TRBJ1-1; possible D gene TRBD1, 5 bases. Germline CDR1 SGHAT, CDR2 FQNNGV. V lost 1 base, J lost 4 bases, and 19 bases lay in between. The CDR3 contains 17 residues. The CDR3, as DNA: TGTGCCAGCAGCTTAGGTAGCAACAGGCCTGAGGTCACTGAAGCTTTCTTT. Translating gives CASSLGSNRPEVTEAFF.

The V gene is TRBV29-1, the J gene TRBJ1-1, with D perhaps matching TRBD1 (5 bases). Germline V gene sequence: CDR1 SQVTM, CDR2 ANQGSEA. The CDR3 has 15 residues. Trimming removed 0 bases from V and 3 bases from J, with 14 bases in between. As DNA, the CDR3 is TGCAGCGTTGAAGATATAGGGGAGGCTTACACTGAAGCTTTCTTT. Translation: CSVEDIGEAYTEAFF.

The chain joins TRBV7-3 to TRBJ1-1, with D uncertain. CDR3 length equals 15 residues. CDR1 and CDR2 from the germline V gene are SGHTA and FQGTGA. The V end lost 2 bases, the J end lost 6 bases, and 16 bases lay between the germline ends. This CDR3 is CASSLERGTTAEAFF. CDR3 in DNA: TGTGCCAGCAGCTTAGAACGGGGAACGACGGCTGAAGCTTTCTTT.

This clone occurred once. V gene TRBV10-1 combines with J gene TRBJ2-5; D perhaps matches TRBD1 (6 bases). This CDR3 contains 13 residues. CDR1 WNHNN and CDR2 SYGVQD come from the germline V gene (reference sequence). The V end was cut by 6 bases, the J end by 5 bases, with 13 bases between. CDR3: CASSALRGETQYF. CDR3 nucleotide sequence: TGCGCCAGCAGCGCCTTGAGGGGGGAGACCCAGTACTTC.

In its sample, this clone was seen once. The chain employs TRBV10-3 and TRBJ2-7; the match to TRBD2 covers 7 bases. The germline V gene has CDR1 ENHRY and CDR2 SYGVKD. J lost 5 bases, V lost 8 bases, and 3 bases had no gene match. CDR3 length equals 11 residues. CDR3 DNA: TGTGCCATCGGGGGGGGAAACGAGCAGTACTTC. Protein: CAIGGGNEQYF.

The chain carries TRBV4-1 and TRBJ1-2; TRBD1 is a possible D gene (6 bases). Germline V lookup: CDR1 MGHRA, CDR2 YSYEKL. This CDR3 comprises 14 residues. The ends were cut back, 4 bases at V and 3 bases at J, with 12 bases in the middle. This chain's CDR3 is CASSRQQGDYGYTF. The CDR3 DNA follows: TGCGCCAGCAGCCGTCAACAGGGCGACTATGGCTACACCTTC.

Only one count was recorded for this clone. The rearrangement links TRBV28 to TRBJ2-1, with 12 bases aligning to TRBD2. The V gene's germline CDR1 is MDHEN and CDR2 SYDVKM. The CDR3 spans 16 residues. The V gene end was trimmed by 4 bases and the J gene end by 6 bases; junction bases not matched to a gene: 7. The chain's CDR3 is CASSSPSGGAGNEQFF. Here the CDR3 DNA reads TGTGCCAGCAGTTCCCCTAGCGGGGGGGCCGGCAATGAGCAGTTCTTC. Variable domain in full (rest from reference TRBV28 and TRBJ2-1): DVKVTQSSRYLVKRTGEKVFLECVQDMDHENMFWYRQDPGLGLRLIYFSYDVKMKEKGDIPEGYSVSREKKERFSLILESASTNQTSMYLCASSSPSGGAGNEQFFGPGTRLTVL.

The chain uses TRBV6-5 and TRBJ2-3, with 10 bases that match TRBD1. Per germline, CDR1 MNHEY and CDR2 SVGAGI. The CDR3 spans 15 residues. Trimming removed 6 bases from V and 2 bases from J; junction bases left unmatched: 5. The chain's CDR3 is CASSRDRGNTDTQYF. CDR3 DNA sequence: TGTGCCAGCAGCCGGGACAGGGGCAACACAGATACGCAGTATTTT.

There are many counts of this clone. The chain carries TRBV28 and TRBJ2-7; tentative D call: TRBD2 (6 bases). CDR3 size: 17 residues. The germline V and J ends were trimmed by 2 bases and 0 bases, with 17 bases remaining between them. The V gene's germline CDR1 is MDHEN and CDR2 SYDVKM. CDR3 sequence (DNA): TGTGCCAGCAGTTTACTCGATCGCGGGGATATCTCCTACGAGCAGTACTTC. Amino acids: CASSLLDRGDISYEQYF.

The sample holds one count of this clone. The V call is TRBV14, the J call TRBJ2-3, with D possibly matching TRBD1 (6 bases). The CDR3 has 14 residues. Germline loops: CDR1 SGHDN, CDR2 FVKESK. V dropped 1 base and J dropped 6 bases, with 11 bases sitting between them. CDR3 coding DNA: TGTGCCAGCAGCCAAGGAGGGGGTGGTGATACGCAGTATTTT. It yields the protein CASSQGGGGDTQYF.

This rearrangement joins TRBV27 to TRBJ2-7, with TRBD1 identical over 7 bases. The germline gives CDR1 MNHEY, CDR2 SMNVEV (reference sequence). CDR3 size: 15 residues. V was clipped by 4 bases and J by 4 bases; unmatched bases: 10. The CDR3 DNA reads as TGTGCCAGCAGTTCTATCGGGACAGATACTTACGAGCAGTACTTC. Translated: CASSSIGTDTYEQYF.

The gene calls are TRBV11-2 and TRBJ1-6; D is unclear. The CDR3 loop spans 14 amino acids. Trimming took 5 bases from V and 7 from J, leaving 12 bases between them. CDR1 and CDR2 (germline): SGHAT, FQNNGV. The CDR3: CASSVDTVNSPLHF. The CDR3 DNA is TGTGCCAGCAGCGTCGACACTGTCAATTCACCCCTCCACTTT.

The rearrangement uses TRBV29-1 and TRBJ1-4; 9 nucleotides align to TRBD1. The CDR3 is 13 amino acids. CDR1 and CDR2 from the germline V gene are SQVTM and ANQGSEA. Trimming cost V 4 bases and J 7 bases; bases outside gene matches: 4. The CDR3 region is CSVAGTGSEKLFF. The CDR3 DNA sequence: TGCAGCGTTGCCGGGACAGGGAGTGAAAAACTGTTTTTT.

This clone has a count of ten or more. The chain links TRBV3-1 (or the pseudogene TRBV3-2) to TRBJ1-1; 7 nucleotides line up with TRBD1. The CDR3 totals 14 residues. Germline V lookup: CDR1 LGHDT, CDR2 YNNKEL (reference sequence). Germline trimming cut 4 bases from V and 4 bases from J; bases unmatched to any gene: 6. CDR3 DNA: TGTGCCAGCAGCCGAGTGACAGGGAGCACTGAAGCTTTCTTT. It translates to CASSRVTGSTEAFF.

The chain joins TRBV2 to TRBJ2-7; D might be TRBD1 (5 bases). Trimming cost V 6 bases and J 4 bases, with 10 bases left between them. The CDR3 has 12 residues. Germline V lookup: CDR1 SNHLY, CDR2 FYNNEI. CDR3 nucleotides: TGTGCCAGCAGCCTCCAGGGATACGAGCAGTACTTC. It specifies CASSLQGYEQYF.

V and J are TRBV9 and TRBJ2-1; maybe TRBD1 (6 bases). The CDR3 extends over 15 amino acids. The V end lost 4 bases, the J end lost 0 bases, and 11 bases lay between the germline ends. CDR1 SGDLS and CDR2 YYNGEE come from the germline V gene. The CDR3, as DNA: TGTGCCAGCAGCTACCAGGGGAGCTCCTACAATGAGCAGTTCTTC. This codes for CASSYQGSSYNEQFF.

V and J are TRBV5-1 and TRBJ1-5; D is unresolved. Germline CDR1 and CDR2: SGHRS and YFSETQ. The CDR3 has 17 amino acids. V dropped 0 bases and J dropped 0 bases, with 13 bases sitting between them. The CDR3 loop reads CASSLVRQAHSNQPQHF. CDR3 coding DNA: TGCGCCAGCAGCTTGGTTCGGCAGGCACATAGCAATCAGCCCCAGCATTTT. The full variable domain, with the rest looked up from reference TRBV5-1 and TRBJ1-5, is KAGVTQTPRYLIKTRGQQVTLSCSPISGHRSVSWYQQTPGQGLQFLFEYFSETQRNKGNFPGRFSGRQFSNSRSEMNVSTLELGDSALYLCASSLVRQAHSNQPQHFGDGTRLSIL.

This chain links TRBV3-1 (or the pseudogene TRBV3-2) with TRBJ1-1; D is ambiguous. The CDR3 is 13 residues long. V was trimmed by 3 bases and J by 4 bases, leaving 9 bases between them. Germline assignment: CDR1 LGHDT and CDR2 YNNKEL (reference sequence). The CDR3 nucleotides are TGTGCCAGCAGCCAGAGCCGAGGCACTGAAGCTTTCTTT. As protein: CASSQSRGTEAFF.

This sequence joins TRBV7-3 and TRBJ2-5, with TRBD1 matching 11 bases. The CDR3 loop spans 15 amino acids. With V trimmed by 4 bases and J by 4 bases, 5 bases remained unmatched. CDR1 SGHTA and CDR2 FQGTGA come from the germline V gene. The CDR3 DNA sequence: TGTGCCAGCAGCTCCTCCGGGACAGGGGGAGAGACCCAGTACTTC. Encoded protein: CASSSSGTGGETQYF.

V and J are TRBV9 and TRBJ2-7; 9 nucleotides line up with TRBD2. The CDR3 has 15 amino acids. The ends lost 0 bases at V and 4 bases at J; junction bases unmatched: 5. The germline CDR1 and CDR2 sequences are SGDLS and YYNGEE. In nucleotides, the CDR3 is TGTGCCAGCAGCGTAGGAGCGGGGGGTGGATACGAGCAGTACTTC. Amino acid sequence: CASSVGAGGGYEQYF.